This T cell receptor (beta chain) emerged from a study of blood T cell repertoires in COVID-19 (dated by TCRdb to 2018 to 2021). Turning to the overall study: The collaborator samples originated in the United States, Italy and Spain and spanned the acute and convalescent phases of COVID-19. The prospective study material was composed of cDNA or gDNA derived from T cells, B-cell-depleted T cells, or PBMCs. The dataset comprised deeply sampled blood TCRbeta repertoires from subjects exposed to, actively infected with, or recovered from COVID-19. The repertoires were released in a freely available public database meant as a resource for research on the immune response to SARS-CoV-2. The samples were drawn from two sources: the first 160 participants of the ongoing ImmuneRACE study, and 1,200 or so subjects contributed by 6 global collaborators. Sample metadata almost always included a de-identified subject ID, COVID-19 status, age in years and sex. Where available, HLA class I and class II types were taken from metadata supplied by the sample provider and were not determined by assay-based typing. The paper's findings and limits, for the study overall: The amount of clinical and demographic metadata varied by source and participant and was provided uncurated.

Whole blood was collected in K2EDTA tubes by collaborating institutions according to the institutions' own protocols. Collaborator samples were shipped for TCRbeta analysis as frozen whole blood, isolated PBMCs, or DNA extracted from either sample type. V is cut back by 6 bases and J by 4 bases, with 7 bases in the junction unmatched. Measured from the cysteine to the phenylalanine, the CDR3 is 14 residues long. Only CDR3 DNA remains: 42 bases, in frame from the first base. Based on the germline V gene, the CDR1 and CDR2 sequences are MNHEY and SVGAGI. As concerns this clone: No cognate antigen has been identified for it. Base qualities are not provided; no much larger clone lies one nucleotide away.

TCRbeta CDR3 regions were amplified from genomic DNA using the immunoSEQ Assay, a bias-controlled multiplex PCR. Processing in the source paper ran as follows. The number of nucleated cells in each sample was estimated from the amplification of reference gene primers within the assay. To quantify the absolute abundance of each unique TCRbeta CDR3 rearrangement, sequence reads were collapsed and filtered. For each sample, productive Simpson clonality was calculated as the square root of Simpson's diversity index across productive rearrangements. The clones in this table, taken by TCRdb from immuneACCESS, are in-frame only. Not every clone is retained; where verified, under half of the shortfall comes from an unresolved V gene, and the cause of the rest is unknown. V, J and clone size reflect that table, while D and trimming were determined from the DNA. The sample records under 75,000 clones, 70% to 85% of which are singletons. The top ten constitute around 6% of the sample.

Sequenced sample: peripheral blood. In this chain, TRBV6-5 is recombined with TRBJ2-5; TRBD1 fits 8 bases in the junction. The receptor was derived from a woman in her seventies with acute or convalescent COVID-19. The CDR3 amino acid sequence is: CASSGDRGGETQYF. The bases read TGTGCCAGCAGCGGTGACAGGGGTGGAGAGACCCAGTACTTC.